A selection of T cell receptor beta chains follows, all from one sample in a study of neoadjuvant nivolumab and ipilimumab in lung cancer. The repertoire was sequenced with immunoSEQ multiplex PCR; TCRdb's copy has only in-frame clones and lacks some. The sample has 40,000 to 60,000 clones; more than 85% are singletons. The starting material was blood, obtained before neoadjuvant nivolumab, alone or with ipilimumab. These receptor sequences come from an adult with non-small cell lung cancer. Some clones in this sample may be carry-over from other donors' samples. Both conserved end residues are part of each CDR3. The D gene is left open where the match is weak. Not every row has a clone size; where given, it reads once, few, many or a size class.

TRBV7-9	NA	12	TRBJ2-3	NA	TGTGCCAGCAGTTCGGACTATCATACGCAGTATTTT	CASSSDYHTQYF
TRBV18	NA	14	TRBJ2-5	NA	TGTGCCAGCACGAAAAGTACAGAGCAAGAGACCCAGTACTTC	CASTKSTEQETQYF
TRBV29-1	NA	13	TRBJ2-5	NA	TGCAGCGTTGACCTCGCGTCGGAGGGGACCCAGTACTTC	CSVDLASEGTQYF
TRBV6-5	NA	13	TRBJ2-7	few	TGTGCCAGCAAGCGCGGACAGCTTTACGAGCAGTACTTC	CASKRGQLYEQYF
TRBV6-5	NA	12	TRBJ2-7	NA	TGTGCCAGCAGGCCGCAGGCGGGGGAGCAGTACTTC	CASRPQAGEQYF
TRBV5-4	TRBD1	14	TRBJ1-2	NA	TGTGCCAGCAGCCTCGACAGGGGGCTGGATGGCTACACCTTC	CASSLDRGLDGYTF
TRBV6-5	TRBD1	14	TRBJ1-1	NA	TGTGCCAGCAGTTACAGAGGACAGGGGGAGGTAGCTTTCTTT	CASSYRGQGEVAFF
TRBV6-1	NA	15	TRBJ2-2	once	TGTGCCAGCAGAGAGACGACAGTAAACACCGGGGAGCTGTTTTTT	CASRETTVNTGELFF
TRBV7-3	NA	14	TRBJ2-5	NA	TGTGCCAGCAGCTTGGCAGCGGCGCAAGAGACCCAGTACTTC	CASSLAAAQETQYF
TRBV5-4	NA	12	TRBJ2-5	NA	TGTGCCAGCAACAGGGCCGGAGAGACCCAGTACTTC	CASNRAGETQYF
TRBV19	NA	13	TRBJ1-5	few	TGTGCCAGTAGTCCGACGGTAAATCAGCCCCAGCATTTT	CASSPTVNQPQHF
TRBV5-4	TRBD2	16	TRBJ2-5	NA	TGTGCCAGCAGCCGGGACGGTGGGAGGGCCGGCGAGACCCAGTACTTC	CASSRDGGRAGETQYF
TRBV27	TRBD2	15	TRBJ2-7	NA	TGTGCCAGCAGCCCTCGACTAGCGGGCTCCTACGAGCAGTACTTC	CASSPRLAGSYEQYF
TRBV10-3	TRBD1	13	TRBJ2-7	NA	TGTGCCTCCCTGGACAGGGCACACTACGAGCAGTACTTC	CASLDRAHYEQYF
TRBV6-5	NA	12	TRBJ2-5	NA	TGTGCCAGCAGCGAATCCCAAGAGACCCAGTACTTC	CASSESQETQYF
TRBV15	NA	16	TRBJ2-7	NA	TGTGCCACCAGCAAGGTGGGGTTTGTAGGGAATTACGAGCAGTACTTC	CATSKVGFVGNYEQYF
TRBV7-2	TRBD2	17	TRBJ2-3	NA	TGTGCCAGCAGCTTAGGTGCCAGCGGGAGAGGCGCAGATACGCAGTATTTT	CASSLGASGRGADTQYF
TRBV5-4	NA	15	TRBJ1-1	NA	TGTGCCAGCAGCACCCCCAGGTTCGGGTACACTGAAGCTTTCTTT	CASSTPRFGYTEAFF
TRBV6-5	NA	13	TRBJ1-2	NA	TGTGCCAGCAGAGGGACGGGCAACTATGGCTACACCTTC	CASRGTGNYGYTF
TRBV7-3	NA	16	TRBJ2-5	NA	TGTGCCAGCAGCTTACGTGGGGCGGGATCTCAAGAGACCCAGTACTTC	CASSLRGAGSQETQYF
TRBV4-1	NA	13	TRBJ1-5	NA	TGCGCCAGCAGCCAAGATCGTCGTCAGCCCCAGCATTTT	CASSQDRRQPQHF
TRBV5-4	NA	13	TRBJ2-7	NA	TGTGCCAGCAGCTCGGAGACACATCACGAGCAGTACTTC	CASSSETHHEQYF
TRBV2	NA	12	TRBJ2-5	NA	TGTGCCAGCAGGAGGACTCACGAGACCCAGTACTTC	CASRRTHETQYF
TRBV6-1	TRBD1	15	TRBJ1-2	NA	TGTGCCAGCAATCCGACAGGGGTTTCTAACTATGGCTACACCTTC	CASNPTGVSNYGYTF
TRBV4-3	TRBD2	17	TRBJ2-1	NA	TGCGCCAGCAGCCACCAAAGCGGGAGGACAAATTACAATGAGCAGTTCTTC	CASSHQSGRTNYNEQFF
TRBV9	NA	14	TRBJ1-5	NA	TGTGCCAGCAGCGTAGAGGCAGGTTATCAGCCCCAGCATTTT	CASSVEAGYQPQHF
TRBV11-2	NA	14	TRBJ1-2	NA	TGTGCCAGCAGCTTAGCCGGGGTGAGAGATGGCTACACCTTC	CASSLAGVRDGYTF
TRBV5-6	NA	16	TRBJ1-3	NA	TGTGCCAGCAGCCCTTCGACAAACCCCTCTGGAAACACCATATATTTT	CASSPSTNPSGNTIYF
TRBV2	NA	15	TRBJ1-1	NA	TGTGCCAGCAGCGACAAAAGGACCGACCAACGGGAAGCTTTCTTT	CASSDKRTDQREAFF
TRBV2	TRBD1	14	TRBJ2-7	once	TGTGCCAGCCCGGACAGGGGAGGGTCCTACGAGCAGTACTTC	CASPDRGGSYEQYF
TRBV5-1	TRBD1	15	TRBJ2-7	NA	TGCGCCAGCAGCTTAAGGGGACAGGTTGCCTACGAGCAGTACTTC	CASSLRGQVAYEQYF
TRBV7-8	TRBD1	13	TRBJ2-7	NA	TGTGCCAGCAGCCCAACCTACAGGGGCGAGCAGTACTTC	CASSPTYRGEQYF